Sequencing of this T cell receptor (beta chain) was carried out in a study of blood T cell repertoires in COVID-19. As originally analysed: How many nucleated cells were present was estimated from reference gene primer amplification. The method was immunoSEQ multiplex PCR; TCRdb's version includes in-frame clones alone and lacks a portion of them. That table furnishes V, J and clone size, whereas the DNA furnished D and trimming. Among 360,000 or so clones listed, nearly 90% were seen once. CDR1 and CDR2 from the germline V gene are SGHDT and YYEEEE. The CDR3 contains 17 residues. Trimming took 0 bases from V and 2 from J; bases not matched to a gene: 8.

The material sequenced was peripheral blood. The chain links TRBV5-6 to TRBJ2-7; 10 positions agree with TRBD1. The TCR comes from a man aged 18 to 29 with active or convalescent COVID-19. The CDR3 DNA sequence: TGTGCCAGCAGCTTGGATCTAGGACAGGGGGTGACCTACGAGCAGTACTTC. Translated: CASSLDLGQGVTYEQYF.